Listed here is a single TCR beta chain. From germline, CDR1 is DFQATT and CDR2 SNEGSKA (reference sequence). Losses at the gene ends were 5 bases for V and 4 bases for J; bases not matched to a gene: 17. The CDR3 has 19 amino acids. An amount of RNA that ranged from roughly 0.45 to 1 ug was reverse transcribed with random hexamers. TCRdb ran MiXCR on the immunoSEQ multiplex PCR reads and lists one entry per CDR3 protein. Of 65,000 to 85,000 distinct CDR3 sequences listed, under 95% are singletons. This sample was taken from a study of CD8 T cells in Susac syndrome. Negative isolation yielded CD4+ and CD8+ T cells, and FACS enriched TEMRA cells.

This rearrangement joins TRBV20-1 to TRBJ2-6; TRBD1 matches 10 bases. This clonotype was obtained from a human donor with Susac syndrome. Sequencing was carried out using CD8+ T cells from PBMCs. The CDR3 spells CSAPVAGTGDFWGANVLTF. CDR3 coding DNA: TGCAGTGCTCCTGTTGCCGGGACAGGGGATTTCTGGGGGGCCAACGTCCTGACTTTC.